What follows is one TCR beta chain and its context. This entry belongs to a study of radiation and T cells in renal cell carcinoma. Repertoires were generated with immunoSEQ multiplex PCR, while TCRdb's copy carries only in-frame clones and drops some. The data hold roughly 130,000 clones, with 88% observed a single time. The time point: blood 2 weeks post-SBRT. The treatment here: 15 Gy SBRT to primary tumor, nephrectomy 4 weeks later. The source is a woman aged 70-85 years with renal cell carcinoma. The sample in question was blood, obtained from a patient whose treatment included radiotherapy and nephrectomy.

CDR3 protein: CASSVGGTSGDESYEQYF. DNA for the CDR3: TGTGCCAGCAGCGTAGGTGGGACTAGCGGGGACGAATCCTACGAGCAGTACTTC. The rearrangement uses TRBV9 and TRBJ2-7; 13 bases fit TRBD2. Germline CDR1 SGDLS, CDR2 YYNGEE. The junction had 7 bases not matched to a gene; V was cut back by 0 bases and J by 1 base. This CDR3 is 18 amino acids long.